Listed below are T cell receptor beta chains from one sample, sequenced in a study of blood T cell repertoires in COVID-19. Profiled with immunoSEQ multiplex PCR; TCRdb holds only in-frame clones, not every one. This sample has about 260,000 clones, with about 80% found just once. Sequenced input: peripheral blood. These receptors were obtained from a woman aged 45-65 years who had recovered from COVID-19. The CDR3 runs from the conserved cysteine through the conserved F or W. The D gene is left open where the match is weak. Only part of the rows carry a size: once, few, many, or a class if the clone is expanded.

CDR3 DNA: TGTGCCAGCAGTTACTCGTCTGGAACCAGGGAGCCCCAGCATTTT
CDR3 protein: CASSYSSGTREPQHF
V gene: TRBV6-2/TRBV6-3
J gene: TRBJ1-5
D gene: .
clone size: .

CDR3 DNA: TGTGCCAGTACCTTGACAGGATCCGCCGGAGCTTTCTTT
CDR3 protein: CASTLTGSAGAFF
V gene: TRBV19
J gene: TRBJ1-1
D gene: .
clone size: .

CDR3 DNA: TGTGCCAGCAGTTTAACAGGGAGGGCTAACTATGGCTACACCTTC
CDR3 protein: CASSLTGRANYGYTF
V gene: TRBV27
J gene: TRBJ1-2
D gene: .
clone size: few

CDR3 DNA: TGTGCCAGCAGCCCGGGGAGCGCTAACACTGAAGCTTTCTTT
CDR3 protein: CASSPGSANTEAFF
V gene: TRBV6-5
J gene: TRBJ1-1
D gene: .
clone size: .

CDR3 DNA: TGTGCCAGCAGTCCGGGACAGGGGTTCAACGAGCAGTACTTC
CDR3 protein: CASSPGQGFNEQYF
V gene: TRBV28
J gene: TRBJ2-7
D gene: TRBD1
clone size: .

CDR3 DNA: TGTGCCAGCAGTAGGACAGGGGACTATGGCTACACCTTC
CDR3 protein: CASSRTGDYGYTF
V gene: TRBV6-2/TRBV6-3
J gene: TRBJ1-2
D gene: TRBD1
clone size: .

CDR3 DNA: TGTGCCAGCAGCCCAGGGGGGACAGGGGGCGGGTACGAGCAGTACTTC
CDR3 protein: CASSPGGTGGGYEQYF
V gene: TRBV9
J gene: TRBJ2-7
D gene: TRBD1
clone size: .

CDR3 DNA: TGTGCCAGCAGCTCCTTGGAAACTAGCAACTACGAGCAGTACTTC
CDR3 protein: CASSSLETSNYEQYF
V gene: TRBV7-9
J gene: TRBJ2-7
D gene: .
clone size: .

CDR3 DNA: TGTGCCAGCAGCCAAGATTCTCCCGGACTGGCGGATGGAGAGACCCAGTACTTC
CDR3 protein: CASSQDSPGLADGETQYF
V gene: TRBV3-1/TRBV3-2
J gene: TRBJ2-5
D gene: .
clone size: .

CDR3 DNA: TGTGCCAGCAGCCACTGGGAGTCCTACGAGCAGTACTTC
CDR3 protein: CASSHWESYEQYF
V gene: TRBV3-1/TRBV3-2
J gene: TRBJ2-7
D gene: .
clone size: .

CDR3 DNA: TGCGCCAGCAGCTTGGCCCGGTCTGGCGGGTCAGATACGCAGTATTTT
CDR3 protein: CASSLARSGGSDTQYF
V gene: TRBV5-1
J gene: TRBJ2-3
D gene: .
clone size: .

CDR3 DNA: TGTGCCAGCAGTCTTAGCGTCGCCTACGAGCAGTACTTC
CDR3 protein: CASSLSVAYEQYF
V gene: TRBV12-3/TRBV12-4
J gene: TRBJ2-7
D gene: .
clone size: .

CDR3 DNA: TGTGCCAGCCGACGACTAGGCGCGGGGGGAGATGAGCAGTTCTTC
CDR3 protein: CASRRLGAGGDEQFF
V gene: TRBV27
J gene: TRBJ2-1
D gene: TRBD2
clone size: .

CDR3 DNA: TGTGCCAGCAGTGAAGCGGGGGGCCACACAGATACGCAGTATTTT
CDR3 protein: CASSEAGGHTDTQYF
V gene: TRBV25-1
J gene: TRBJ2-3
D gene: TRBD2
clone size: many

CDR3 DNA: TGTGCCAGCAGTTTACAGGGATTAGGGTACGAGCAGTACTTC
CDR3 protein: CASSLQGLGYEQYF
V gene: TRBV28
J gene: TRBJ2-7
D gene: .
clone size: .